These 12 T cell receptor beta chains came from one sample sequenced in a study of T-cell reconstitution after alpha-beta-depleted transplantation in children. Preparation of the TCRbeta library involved a method that used unique molecular identifiers. TCRdb analysed the PCR reads with MiXCR anew, one entry per CDR3 protein. The sample includes fewer than 150,000 distinct CDR3 sequences, 23% seen only once; the top ten take roughly 10%. This specimen consisted of PBMCs, mostly from graft donor cells, obtained 180 days after TCRalphabeta/CD19-depleted stem cell transplant. The receptors derive from a male patient aged 2 to 10 who had a stem cell transplant for chronic granulomatous disease, so the T cells may come from the graft donor.

The table lists this clonotype with many counts. The chain uses TRBV12-3 or TRBV12-4 and TRBJ2-7; D is possibly TRBD1 (6 bases). The CDR3 has 12 residues. The germline V and J ends were trimmed by 5 bases and 5 bases, with 10 bases remaining between them. In nucleotides, the CDR3 is TGTGCCAGCAGTCCAGGGGTCCACGAGCAGTACTTC. Translated, it gives CASSPGVHEQYF.

This clonotype appeared many times. The rearrangement joins TRBV20-1 to TRBJ1-6; D gene unclear. Germline values: CDR1 DFQATT, CDR2 SNEGSKA (reference sequence). Trimming pared 3 bases from V and 14 bases from J, leaving 8 bases between. The CDR3 runs to 10 residues. CDR3 region: CSARSSSLHF. CDR3 DNA: TGCAGTGCTAGGTCGTCGTCCCTCCACTTT.

The chain has TRBV12-3 or TRBV12-4 and TRBJ1-3, with D perhaps matching TRBD1 (5 bases). V was cut by 3 bases and J by 4 bases, with 10 bases left in between. This CDR3 is built from 14 residues. CDR3 loop: CASSFSQGGNTIYF. The CDR3 DNA is TGTGCCAGCAGTTTTTCCCAGGGCGGAAACACCATATATTTT.

The sample holds many counts of this clonotype. V is TRBV29-1 and J is TRBJ2-7; 10 nucleotides align to TRBD2. Per the germline V gene, CDR1 is SQVTM and CDR2 is ANQGSEA. CDR3 length equals 15 residues. V lost 7 bases to trimming and J lost 0 bases; unmatched junction nucleotides: 9. The CDR3, as DNA: TGCAGCGCCTCACCCGGACTAGCGGACTCCTACGAGCAGTACTTC. This encodes CSASPGLADSYEQYF.

This clonotype was seen a few times. J is TRBJ1-4 and V is TRBV6-6; D is perhaps TRBD1 (5 bases). CDR1 MNHNY and CDR2 SVGAGI come from the germline V gene (reference sequence). The CDR3 runs to 12 residues. The V and J ends lost 8 bases and 10 bases respectively, with 14 bases between them. The DNA for the CDR3 is TGTGCCAGCCGGGCAGGGTCTGGAAAACTGTTTTTT. This encodes CASRAGSGKLFF.

This clonotype was recorded many times. The genes are TRBV3-1 and TRBJ2-5, with a weak D call TRBD1 (5 bases). V lost 1 base and J lost 5, with 14 bases in between. CDR1 and CDR2 (germline): LGHDT, YNNKEL (reference sequence). The CDR3 has 15 residues. CDR3 DNA sequence: TGTGCCAGCAGCCAAGGAATCCTATCAGGGGAGACCCAGTACTTC. Translated: CASSQGILSGETQYF.

This clonotype turned up a few times. V is TRBV7-3 and J is TRBJ2-2; a weak D match, TRBD1 (5 bases). Germline V lookup: CDR1 SGHTA, CDR2 FQGTGA. V lost 1 base to trimming and J lost 6 bases, with 15 bases between them. There are 16 residues in the CDR3. The CDR3: CASSLISQGRAGELFF. The CDR3 bases are TGTGCCAGCAGCTTAATTAGTCAGGGTCGCGCCGGGGAGCTGTTTTTT. Together with reference TRBV7-3 and TRBJ2-2, the CDR3 gives the full variable domain: GAGVSQTPSNKVTEKGKYVELRCDPISGHTALYWYRQSLGQGPEFLIYFQGTGAADDSGLPNDRFFAVRPEGSVSTLKIQRTERGDSAVYLCASSLISQGRAGELFFGEGSRLTVL.

The chain combines TRBV6-1 with TRBJ2-4; D might be TRBD2 (6 bases). The germline V gene encodes CDR1 MNHNS and CDR2 SASEGT. The CDR3 is 16 residues long. V was trimmed by 5 bases and J by 1 base, leaving 15 bases between them. Here the CDR3 DNA reads TGTGCCAGCAGTCCGCGGACTAATCCTGCCAAAAACATTCAGTACTTC. Its protein is CASSPRTNPAKNIQYF.

The genes are TRBV10-3 and TRBJ2-4, with D uncertain. This CDR3 is built from 14 residues. The V end lost 4 bases, the J end lost 2 bases, and 9 bases lay between the germline ends. The germline V gene has CDR1 ENHRY and CDR2 SYGVKD. CDR3 sequence reads: CAISGDSTKNIQYF. The CDR3 DNA is TGTGCCATCAGTGGCGACTCAACCAAAAACATTCAGTACTTC.

This clonotype was recorded at least ten times. The V call is TRBV27, the J call TRBJ1-2, with D possibly TRBD1 on 5 matching bases. The V end was cut by 3 bases, the J end by 2 bases, with 7 bases between. The CDR3 covers 13 residues. Germline loops: CDR1 MNHEY, CDR2 SMNVEV (reference sequence). The CDR3 loop reads CASSFGGNYGYTF. The CDR3 nucleotides read TGTGCCAGCAGTTTTGGGGGGAACTATGGCTACACCTTC.

The gene calls are TRBV5-1 and TRBJ2-6; D ambiguous. Germline V gives CDR1 SGHRS, CDR2 YFSETQ. Trimming cost V 4 bases and J 1 base, with 3 bases left between them. The CDR3 has 13 amino acids. The CDR3 DNA sequence: TGCGCCAGCAGCGTTTCTGGGGCCAACGTCCTGACTTTC. It is translated as CASSVSGANVLTF.

This clonotype was detected ten times or more. The gene calls are TRBV12-3 or TRBV12-4 and TRBJ2-7; 7 bases agree with TRBD2. V lost 6 bases to trimming and J lost 5 bases; unmatched junction nucleotides: 7. CDR3 size: 13 residues. CDR3 sequence reads: CASRGGGRNEQYF. The CDR3 DNA is TGTGCCAGCAGAGGCGGGGGAAGGAACGAGCAGTACTTC.